The clone carrying this T cell receptor beta chain has only a few counts. A single record per CDR3 protein comes from TCRdb applying MiXCR to the RT-PCR reads. The data show 2,500 to 3,000 distinct CDR3 sequences, roughly 8% seen once. This entry comes from a study of patients and donors after allogeneic stem cell transplantation. CDR1 MNHEY and CDR2 SVGEGT come from the germline V gene. The CDR3 is 13 residues long. Trimming removed 2 bases from V and 6 bases from J, with 8 bases in between. Sequenced sample: blood, either unsorted or a sorted T cell fraction (not recorded which). This TCR came from a human donor who was either an allogeneic HSCT recipient or a stem cell or donor lymphocyte infusion donor (not recorded which). It is not recorded whose cells these are; they may come from a transplant donor. This chain connects TRBV6-2 or TRBV6-3 to TRBJ1-5; D might be TRBD1 (5 bases). CDR3 residues: CASSYGRAQPQHF. The CDR3 DNA sequence: TGTGCCAGCAGTTACGGCAGGGCTCAGCCCCAGCATTTT.